These T cell receptor beta chains were read from a single sample in a study of OX40 agonist ivuxolimab in advanced cancers. The protocol was immunoSEQ multiplex PCR, while the TCRdb copy is restricted to in-frame clones and leaves out a portion. This sample has 65,000 to 100,000 clones, with 91% found just once. Sequenced material: CD4+ or CD8+ T cells sorted from blood, taken in a trial of the OX40 agonist ivuxolimab. Receptor source: an adult with an advanced solid tumor such as melanoma, head and neck, liver or kidney cancer. Both conserved end residues are part of each CDR3. D genes are given only for firm matches. Not every row has a clone size; where given, it reads once, few, many or a size class.

D,V,size,J,DNA,CDR3
TRBD1,TRBV27,once,TRBJ2-2,TGTGCCAGCAGTTTACTAGGGACAGGGGCCACCACCGGGGAGCTGTTTTTT,CASSLLGTGATTGELFF
NA,TRBV16,NA,TRBJ1-2,TGTGCCAGCAGCCAATCGAGGACAGCTTTTAACTATGGCTACACCTTC,CASSQSRTAFNYGYTF
TRBD2,TRBV5-1,NA,TRBJ2-2,TGCGCCAGCACCAGACTAGCTGGGAACACCGGGGAGCTGTTTTTT,CASTRLAGNTGELFF
NA,TRBV18,NA,TRBJ1-5,TGTGCCAGCTCACCCGTACAGTCTAATCAGCCCCAGCATTTT,CASSPVQSNQPQHF
TRBD2,TRBV5-1,NA,TRBJ2-1,TGCGCCAGCAGCTTGAGCGGGGCTTACAATGAGCAGTTCTTC,CASSLSGAYNEQFF
NA,TRBV4-2,NA,TRBJ2-2,TGTGCCAGCAGCCAAGAGACTGGCCGAATTAGGGAGCTGTTTTTT,CASSQETGRIRELFF
NA,TRBV18,few,TRBJ2-2,TGTGCCAGCTCCCAGGAAGGGGTCGGGGAGCTGTTTTTT,CASSQEGVGELFF
NA,TRBV19,NA,TRBJ1-5,TGTGCCAGTAGTATCCAGAGCAATCAGCCCCAGCATTTT,CASSIQSNQPQHF
NA,TRBV5-1,once,TRBJ2-1,TGCGCCAGCAGCTTGGTAGCTCCGAGCTCCTACAATGAGCAGTTCTTC,CASSLVAPSSYNEQFF
NA,TRBV21-1,NA,TRBJ1-2,TGTGCCAGCAGCAAAGAAAAGGACGGAAACTATGGCTACACCTTC,CASSKEKDGNYGYTF
NA,TRBV5-1,NA,TRBJ2-3,TGCGCCAGCAGCTTGGCATACCCCCAGGTGGGGGGCACAGATACGCAGTATTTT,CASSLAYPQVGGTDTQYF
NA,TRBV5-6,NA,TRBJ2-7,TGTGCCAGCAGCCATGACAGGACGTACGAGCAGTACTTC,CASSHDRTYEQYF
TRBD1,TRBV7-9,NA,TRBJ1-4,TGTGCCAGCAGCTTCACTCCGGGACAGGGGGATGAAAAACTGTTTTTT,CASSFTPGQGDEKLFF
NA,TRBV19,NA,TRBJ1-5,TGTGCCAGTAACCTCGGGGGTGGGGACAACACTCAGCCCCAGCATTTT,CASNLGGGDNTQPQHF
TRBD1,TRBV7-3,NA,TRBJ2-2,TGTGCCAGCAGCGAGAGGGGGCCCGGGGAGCTGTTTTTT,CASSERGPGELFF
NA,TRBV18,NA,TRBJ1-2,TGTGCCAGCTCACCAGGGCCAGGGGAAACGGCAGGCTACACCTTC,CASSPGPGETAGYTF
NA,TRBV7-2,NA,TRBJ1-1,TGTGCCAGCAGCTCCCACCCCGGGACGGTGAACACTGAAGCTTTCTTT,CASSSHPGTVNTEAFF
NA,TRBV29-1,once,TRBJ2-5,TGCAGCGTTCGCGGGAACCAAGAGACCCAGTACTTC,CSVRGNQETQYF
TRBD1,TRBV7-8,NA,TRBJ2-5,TGTGCCAGCAGCTTAGCGAGCATAAGAAGGACAGGGGCCAGATACCAAGAGACCCAGTACTTC,CASSLASIRRTGARYQETQYF
NA,TRBV6-5,NA,TRBJ2-1,TGTGCCAGCAGTTACTTGGGGTATGAGCAGTTCTTC,CASSYLGYEQFF
NA,TRBV11-2,NA,TRBJ2-1,TGTGCCAGCAGCTTAGAGGGGAGCTCCTACAATGAGCAGTTCTTC,CASSLEGSSYNEQFF
NA,TRBV5-5,NA,TRBJ2-5,TGTGCCAGCAGCTCCACGAGGGTTCAAGAGACCCAGTACTTC,CASSSTRVQETQYF
NA,TRBV20-1,NA,TRBJ2-7,TGCAGTGCCTTGGACTACCCGTCGCAGTACTTC,CSALDYPSQYF
NA,TRBV5-6,NA,TRBJ2-7,TGTGCCAGCAGCTTGAACCTCGCGAGGGGCGAGCAGTACTTC,CASSLNLARGEQYF
NA,TRBV21-1,NA,TRBJ2-5,TGTGCCAGCAGCACCCGCGAGACCCAGTACTTC,CASSTRETQYF
NA,TRBV27,NA,TRBJ1-4,TGTGCCAGCAGTCGCCAAGGTGGGCAGGGGCCTGAAAAACTGTTTTTT,CASSRQGGQGPEKLFF
TRBD2,TRBV6-6,NA,TRBJ2-7,TGTGCCAGCACCCGGGAGGGCCACAACGAGCAGTACTTC,CASTREGHNEQYF
NA,TRBV5-1,NA,TRBJ2-3,TGCGCCAGCAGCTCCTCCGTGGATGTAGATACGCAGTATTTT,CASSSSVDVDTQYF
NA,TRBV19,NA,TRBJ2-4,TGTGCCAGTAGAATCGGGGAGGTTTGGTACTTC,CASRIGEVWYF
NA,TRBV27,NA,TRBJ1-5,TGTGCCAGCAGTACCAGGGCAAGCAATCAGCCCCAGCATTTT,CASSTRASNQPQHF
NA,TRBV5-4,NA,TRBJ1-2,TGTGCCAGCAGCTTGGTTACGGGCACTGGCTACACCTTC,CASSLVTGTGYTF
NA,TRBV7-8,NA,TRBJ2-6,TGTGCCAGCAGCTCAGAAGCGGGTGCAGGGGCCAACGTCCTGACTTTC,CASSSEAGAGANVLTF
TRBD1,TRBV7-9,few,TRBJ1-1,TGTGCCAGCCGTGGACAGGGCCACGGAGCTTTCTTT,CASRGQGHGAFF
TRBD2,TRBV11-3,NA,TRBJ2-3,TGTGCCAGCAGCTTAAGCCTAGCGGGAGGGGATACGCAGTATTTT,CASSLSLAGGDTQYF
TRBD1,TRBV5-6,NA,TRBJ1-3,TGTGCCAGCAGCTTGCAGGGGGCGGGAAACACCATATATTTT,CASSLQGAGNTIYF
TRBD1,TRBV7-8,NA,TRBJ1-1,TGTGCCAGCAGCTTGGGACAGGGGGCCACTGAAGCTTTCTTT,CASSLGQGATEAFF
TRBD2,TRBV6-1,NA,TRBJ2-7,TGTGCCTTGGGACTAGCGCGAGAGCAGTACTTC,CALGLAREQYF
NA,TRBV28,NA,TRBJ1-1,TGTGCCAGCAGTCCACCTAGAATGAACACTGAAGCTTTCTTT,CASSPPRMNTEAFF
TRBD1,TRBV25-1,NA,TRBJ1-1,TGTGCCAGCAGTCCTACAGGGGCGGGCACTGAAGCTTTCTTT,CASSPTGAGTEAFF
NA,TRBV11-2,NA,TRBJ1-1,TGTGCCAGCAGCTTATATCAGAACACTGAAGCTTTCTTT,CASSLYQNTEAFF
TRBD1,TRBV7-3,NA,TRBJ2-3,TGTGCCAGCAGCCAGACAGGGGCGGCAGATACGCAGTATTTT,CASSQTGAADTQYF
TRBD2,TRBV5-8,NA,TRBJ2-1,TGTGCCAGCAGCTTCACGGGTATTCTAGCGGGAGGACGTGGTGAGCAGTTCTTC,CASSFTGILAGGRGEQFF
NA,TRBV9,NA,TRBJ1-2,TGTGCCAGCAGCGTAGCTCGTGCTGATGGCTACACCTTC,CASSVARADGYTF
NA,TRBV19,NA,TRBJ2-7,TGTGCCAGTAGTATCACGCCAACGGGATACGAGCAGTACTTC,CASSITPTGYEQYF
TRBD1,TRBV6-1,NA,TRBJ1-5,TGTGCCAGCACCCCGGCCTTAGGGGGCAGGCAGCCCCAGCATTTT,CASTPALGGRQPQHF